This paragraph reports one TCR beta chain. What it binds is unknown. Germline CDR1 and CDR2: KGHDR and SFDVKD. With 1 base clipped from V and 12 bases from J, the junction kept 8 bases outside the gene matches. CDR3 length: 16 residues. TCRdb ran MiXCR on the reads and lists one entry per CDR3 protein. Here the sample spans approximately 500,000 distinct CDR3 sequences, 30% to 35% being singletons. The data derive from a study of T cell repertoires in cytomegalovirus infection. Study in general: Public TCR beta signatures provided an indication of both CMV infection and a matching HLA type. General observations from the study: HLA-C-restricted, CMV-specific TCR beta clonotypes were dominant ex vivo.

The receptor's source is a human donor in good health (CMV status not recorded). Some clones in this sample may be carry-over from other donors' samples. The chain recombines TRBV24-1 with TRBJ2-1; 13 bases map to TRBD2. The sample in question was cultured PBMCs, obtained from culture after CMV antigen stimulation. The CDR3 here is CATSDFPGLAGKGQFF. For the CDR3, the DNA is TGTGCCACCAGTGATTTCCCGGGACTAGCGGGAAAGGGGCAGTTCTTC.